The 12 T cell receptor beta chains below all came from one sample that was sequenced in a study of blood T cell repertoires in COVID-19. Measured with immunoSEQ multiplex PCR; TCRdb has only the in-frame clones, and not every one. The top ten hold 1.5% of the sample, which has about 140,000 clones, 88% seen once. Sequencing input: peripheral blood. These receptors originate from a woman aged 55-70 years with acute or convalescent COVID-19.

V gene TRBV7-2 combines with J gene TRBJ1-5, with D possibly being TRBD1 (6 bases). CDR1 SGHTA and CDR2 FQGNSA come from the germline V gene. The ends were cut back, 3 bases at V and 8 bases at J, with 14 bases in the middle. This CDR3 comprises 14 residues. CDR3: CASSFRRGGEPQHF. In DNA form, the CDR3 reads TGTGCCAGCAGCTTCCGGAGGGGGGGCGAGCCCCAGCATTTT.

CDR3 sequence (DNA): TGTGCCAGCAGCCTGACAGGGGGTGATGAAAAACTGTTTTTT. Translation gives CASSLTGGDEKLFF. This chain joins TRBV6-5 and TRBJ1-4; 9 nucleotides agree with TRBD1. The junction had 5 bases not matched to a gene; V was cut back by 6 bases and J by 6 bases. The CDR3 runs 14 residues. In germline, CDR1 is MNHEY, CDR2 SVGAGI.

This chain links TRBV11-2 with TRBJ2-3; tentative D call: TRBD2 (6 bases). CDR3 length: 16 residues. Germline V gene sequence: CDR1 SGHAT, CDR2 FQNNGV. Trimming cost V 1 base and J 2 bases, with 13 bases left between them. As DNA, the CDR3 is TGTGCCAGCAGCTTAGGCAGGGACTTCCTCACAGATACGCAGTATTTT. Its protein product is CASSLGRDFLTDTQYF. Variable domain in full (rest from reference TRBV11-2 and TRBJ2-3): EAGVAQSPRYKIIEKRQSVAFWCNPISGHATLYWYQQILGQGPKLLIQFQNNGVVDDSQLPKDRFSAERLKGVDSTLKIQPAKLEDSAVYLCASSLGRDFLTDTQYFGPGTRLTVL.

The chain employs TRBV6-6 and TRBJ1-5; perhaps TRBD1 as D (5 bases). Trimming stripped 5 bases from V and 2 bases from J, with 13 bases between. The length of the CDR3 is 15 residues. In germline, CDR1 is MNHNY, CDR2 SVGAGI (reference sequence). As DNA, the CDR3 is TGTGCCAGCAGTGGTCTCAGGGTTGGCAATCAGCCCCAGCATTTT. The encoded protein is CASSGLRVGNQPQHF.

The chain employs TRBV5-6 and TRBJ2-3; a weak D match, TRBD2 (6 bases). Germline CDR1 SGHDT, CDR2 YYEEEE. The CDR3 extends over 17 amino acids. V lost 4 bases, J lost 6 bases, and 24 bases lay in between. The CDR3 DNA reads as TGTGCCAGCAGCCTGGGGCTGGGGCAAACGGGGGTTGATACGCAGTATTTT. This codes for CASSLGLGQTGVDTQYF.

This clone was observed a single time. The chain recombines TRBV5-6 with TRBJ2-7; TRBD1 aligns across 9 bases. The CDR3 consists of 15 residues. Unmatched junction bases numbered 7, after V lost 4 bases and J lost 2 bases. Germline V gene lookup returns CDR1 SGHDT and CDR2 YYEEEE. DNA of the CDR3: TGTGCCAGCAGCCGAGATTACAGGGGGCCCTACGAGCAGTACTTC. It specifies CASSRDYRGPYEQYF.

The rearrangement joins TRBV30 to TRBJ2-1, with D possibly being TRBD1 (5 bases). Deletions cut 5 bases from V and 8 bases from J, with 19 bases between. This CDR3 has 14 residues. CDR1 is GTSNPN and CDR2 is SVGIG in the germline V gene (reference sequence). CDR3 DNA sequence: TGTGCCTGGGATCAAGGGGCTCTAATTTATGAGCAGTTCTTC. Its protein is CAWDQGALIYEQFF.

The chain has TRBV19 and TRBJ2-1; the D is unclear. The V end was cut by 3 bases, the J end by 7 bases, with 7 bases between. This CDR3 has 12 residues. Germline CDR1 reads LNHDA; CDR2 reads SQIVND (reference sequence). The CDR3 region is CASSIVRNEQFF. CDR3 sequence (DNA): TGTGCCAGTAGTATCGTTCGTAATGAGCAGTTCTTC.

The chain combines TRBV7-9 with TRBJ2-7; D is undetermined. The CDR3 has 11 amino acids. CDR1 SEHNR and CDR2 FQNEAQ come from the germline V gene (reference sequence). With 3 bases removed from V and 7 bases from J, the gap between germline ends came to 7 bases. The CDR3 DNA sequence: TGTGCCAGCAGCTTCCAACAAGAGCAGTACTTC. Translated: CASSFQQEQYF.

This clone was counted once. J is TRBJ2-1 and V is TRBV9; 8 bases fit TRBD2. Germline lookup yields CDR1 SGDLS and CDR2 YYNGEE. V dropped 1 base and J dropped 1; count of bases not matched to a gene: 7. The CDR3 contains 17 residues. In DNA, the CDR3 is TGTGCCAGCAGCGTAACAGCGGGGGCCTCATCCTACAATGAGCAGTTCTTC. It is translated as CASSVTAGASSYNEQFF.

V usage is TRBV28 and J usage is TRBJ1-4; 8 positions agree with TRBD1. This CDR3 is 14 amino acids long. Germline CDR1 reads MDHEN; CDR2 reads SYDVKM. Trimming cost V 7 bases and J 7 bases; bases outside gene matches: 8. The CDR3 loop reads CASIDRGPGEKLFF. The CDR3 DNA follows: TGTGCCAGCATCGACAGGGGACCAGGTGAAAAACTGTTTTTT.

The rearrangement links TRBV23-1 to TRBJ1-1; TRBD1 matches at 7 bases. Being an ORF, TRBV23-1 has a function that is uncertain. The CDR3 sequence is 15 residues long. V dropped 5 bases and J dropped 3; count of bases not matched to a gene: 9. The CDR3 bases are TGCGCCAGCAGTGCCGAGGGGGCGCAGGACACTGAAGCTTTCTTT. Protein: CASSAEGAQDTEAFF.